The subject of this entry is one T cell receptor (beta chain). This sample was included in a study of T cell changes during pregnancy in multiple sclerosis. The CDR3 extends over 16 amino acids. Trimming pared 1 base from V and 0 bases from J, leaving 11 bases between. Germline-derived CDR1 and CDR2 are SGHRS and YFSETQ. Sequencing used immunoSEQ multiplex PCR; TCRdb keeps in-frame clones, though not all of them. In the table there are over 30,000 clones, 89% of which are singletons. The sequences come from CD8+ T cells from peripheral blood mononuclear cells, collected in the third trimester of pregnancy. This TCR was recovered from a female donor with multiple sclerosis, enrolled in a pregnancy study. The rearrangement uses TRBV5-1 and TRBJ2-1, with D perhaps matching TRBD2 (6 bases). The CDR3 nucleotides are TGCGCCAGCAGCTTGTCGGGGGTAAGCTCCTACAATGAGCAGTTCTTC. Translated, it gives CASSLSGVSSYNEQFF. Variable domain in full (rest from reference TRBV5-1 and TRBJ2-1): KAGVTQTPRYLIKTRGQQVTLSCSPISGHRSVSWYQQTPGQGLQFLFEYFSETQRNKGNFPGRFSGRQFSNSRSEMNVSTLELGDSALYLCASSLSGVSSYNEQFFGPGTRLTVL.